This TCR beta chain appears in the sequencing data of a study of OX40 agonist ivuxolimab in advanced cancers. Only in-frame clones appear in the TCRdb table, and some are missing; sequencing was by immunoSEQ multiplex PCR. There are roughly 70,000 clones in the sample; approximately 86% occur only once, and under 3.5% lies in the top ten. The source is an adult with an advanced solid tumor such as melanoma, head and neck, liver or kidney cancer. Source: CD4+ or CD8+ T cells sorted from blood, taken in a trial of the OX40 agonist ivuxolimab.

The CDR3 region is CASRRTGTNEQFF. DNA for the CDR3: TGTGCCAGCAGGCGGACAGGGACCAATGAGCAGTTCTTC. The V gene is TRBV6-5, the J gene TRBJ2-1; TRBD1 matches at 8 bases. V shed 6 bases, J shed 6 bases, and the junction held 4 bases outside the gene matches. The CDR3 covers 13 residues. Per the germline V gene, CDR1 is MNHEY and CDR2 is SVGAGI.